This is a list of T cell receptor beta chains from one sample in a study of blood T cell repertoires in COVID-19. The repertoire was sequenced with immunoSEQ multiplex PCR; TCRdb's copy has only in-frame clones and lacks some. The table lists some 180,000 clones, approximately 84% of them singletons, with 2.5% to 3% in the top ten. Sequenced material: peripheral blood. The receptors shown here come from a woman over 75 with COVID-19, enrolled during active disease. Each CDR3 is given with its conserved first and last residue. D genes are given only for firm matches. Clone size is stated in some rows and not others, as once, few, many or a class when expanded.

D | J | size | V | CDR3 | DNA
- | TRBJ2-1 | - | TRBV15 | CATSRDRGAFDEQFF | TGTGCCACCAGCAGAGATCGGGGGGCGTTCGATGAGCAGTTCTTC
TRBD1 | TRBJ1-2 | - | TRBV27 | CASRFRDRGARGSGYTF | TGTGCCAGCAGATTCCGGGACAGGGGCGCTAGGGGAAGTGGCTACACCTTC
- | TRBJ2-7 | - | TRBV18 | CASSPPAGSSYEQYF | TGTGCCAGCTCACCACCGGCGGGTAGCTCCTACGAGCAGTACTTC
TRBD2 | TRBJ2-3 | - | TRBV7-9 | CASSPGLASGDTQYF | TGTGCCAGCAGCCCGGGACTAGCATCAGGAGATACGCAGTATTTT
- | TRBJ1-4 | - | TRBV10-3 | CAIKAGTNEKLFF | TGTGCCATCAAAGCGGGGACTAATGAAAAACTGTTTTTT
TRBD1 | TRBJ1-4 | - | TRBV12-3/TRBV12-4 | CASRRGQGEKLFF | TGTGCCAGCCGCAGGGGGCAGGGGGAAAAACTGTTTTTT
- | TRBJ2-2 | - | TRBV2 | CASSVDRWAGELFF | TGTGCCAGCAGTGTAGACAGGTGGGCCGGGGAGCTGTTTTTT
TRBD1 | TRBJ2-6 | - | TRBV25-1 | CASGRTGGGFGANVLTF | TGTGCCAGCGGCCGGACAGGGGGCGGTTTTGGGGCCAACGTCCTGACTTTC
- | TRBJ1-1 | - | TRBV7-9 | CASSFRGVSEAFF | TGTGCCAGCAGCTTTAGGGGTGTCTCTGAAGCTTTCTTT
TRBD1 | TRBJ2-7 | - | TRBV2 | CASRSGTGGAEQYF | TGTGCCAGCAGGTCCGGGACAGGGGGCGCCGAGCAGTACTTC
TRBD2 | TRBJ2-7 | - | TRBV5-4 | CASSLASGQGSYEQYF | TGTGCCAGCAGCTTGGCTAGCGGGCAGGGCTCCTACGAGCAGTACTTC
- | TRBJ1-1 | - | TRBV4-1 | CASSLRPAQGEGTEAFF | TGCGCCAGCAGCCTCCGGCCCGCACAGGGTGAGGGCACTGAAGCTTTCTTT
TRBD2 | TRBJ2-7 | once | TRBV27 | CASSPWGRLSWREGGEQYF | TGTGCCAGCAGTCCTTGGGGGAGGCTAAGCTGGCGGGAGGGTGGAGAGCAGTACTTC
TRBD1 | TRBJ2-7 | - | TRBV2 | CASSDRTGVAEQYF | TGTGCCAGCAGTGATAGGACAGGGGTGGCCGAGCAGTACTTC
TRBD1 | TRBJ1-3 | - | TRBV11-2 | CASSSSGGWYTIYF | TGTGCCAGCAGCTCTTCAGGGGGTTGGTACACCATATATTTT
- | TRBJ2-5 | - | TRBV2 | CASTPEETQYF | TGTGCCAGCACTCCAGAAGAGACCCAGTACTTC
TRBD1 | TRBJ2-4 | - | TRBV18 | CASSLRDRVVKNIQYF | TGTGCCAGCTCACTCCGGGACAGGGTCGTCAAAAACATTCAGTACTTC
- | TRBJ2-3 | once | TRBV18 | CASSPPVEDTQYF | TGTGCCAGCTCACCACCAGTCGAGGATACGCAGTATTTT
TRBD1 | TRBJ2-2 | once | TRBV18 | CASSRGQGNTGELFF | TGTGCCAGCTCACGGGGACAGGGAAACACCGGGGAGCTGTTTTTT
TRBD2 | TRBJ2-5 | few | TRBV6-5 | CASSPSGRQTQYF | TGTGCCAGCAGTCCTAGCGGGAGACAGACCCAGTACTTC
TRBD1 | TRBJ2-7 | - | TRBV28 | CASSPGTGGYEQYF | TGTGCCAGCAGTCCCGGGACAGGGGGCTACGAGCAGTACTTC
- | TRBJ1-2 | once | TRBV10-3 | CAISESWAGKNYGYTF | TGTGCCATCAGTGAGTCGTGGGCAGGGAAAAACTATGGCTACACCTTC
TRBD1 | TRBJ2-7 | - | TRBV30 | CAWFGQGDGQYF | TGTGCCTGGTTCGGTCAGGGGGACGGGCAGTACTTC
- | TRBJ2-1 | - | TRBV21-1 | CASSKRTSGGNNEQFF | TGTGCCAGCAGCAAAAGGACTAGCGGAGGAAACAATGAGCAGTTCTTC
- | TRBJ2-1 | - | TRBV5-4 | CASSPIGSYNEQFF | TGTGCCAGCAGCCCAATCGGGAGTTACAATGAGCAGTTCTTC
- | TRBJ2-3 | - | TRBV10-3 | CAVSGVTDTQYF | TGTGCCGTCTCGGGGGTCACAGATACGCAGTATTTT
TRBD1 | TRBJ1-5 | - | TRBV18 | CASSGTGINQPQHF | TGTGCCAGCTCCGGGACAGGGATTAATCAGCCCCAGCATTTT
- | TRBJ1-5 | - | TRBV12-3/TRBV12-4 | CASNSGPNQPQHF | TGTGCCAGCAATTCAGGCCCCAATCAGCCCCAGCATTTT
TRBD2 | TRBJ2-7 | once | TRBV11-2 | CASSLDITSGSFWPEQYF | TGTGCCAGCAGCTTAGATATCACTAGCGGGAGTTTTTGGCCTGAGCAGTACTTC
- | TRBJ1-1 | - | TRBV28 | CASYDWSTEAFF | TGTGCCAGCTACGATTGGAGCACTGAAGCTTTCTTT
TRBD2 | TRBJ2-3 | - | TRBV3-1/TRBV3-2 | CASSPSGVSTDTQYF | TGTGCCAGCAGCCCTAGCGGGGTTAGCACAGATACGCAGTATTTT
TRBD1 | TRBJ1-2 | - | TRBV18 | CASSSDRGSDYGYTF | TGTGCCAGCTCATCGGACAGGGGGAGCGACTATGGCTACACCTTC
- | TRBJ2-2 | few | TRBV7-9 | CASSYQIRVEGGELFF | TGTGCCAGCAGCTACCAAATCAGGGTAGAAGGCGGGGAGCTGTTTTTT
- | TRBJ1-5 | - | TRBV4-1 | CASSQAPGDQPQHF | TGCGCCAGCAGCCAAGCTCCGGGAGACCAGCCCCAGCATTTT
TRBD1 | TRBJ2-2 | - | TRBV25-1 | CASRPGQGISTGELFF | TGTGCCAGCAGACCGGGACAGGGGATAAGCACCGGGGAGCTGTTTTTT
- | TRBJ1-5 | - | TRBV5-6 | CASSLYNQPQHF | TGTGCCAGCAGCTTGTACAATCAGCCCCAGCATTTT
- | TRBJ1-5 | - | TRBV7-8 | CASSLGGTGPGMQHF | TGTGCCAGCAGCTTAGGGGGAACAGGGCCGGGTATGCAGCATTTT
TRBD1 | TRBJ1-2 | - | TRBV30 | CAWSSYRGASPYGYTF | TGTGCCTGGAGTTCCTACAGGGGCGCCAGCCCCTATGGCTACACCTTC
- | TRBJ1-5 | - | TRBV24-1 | CATSDQTGPGNQPQHF | TGTGCCACCAGTGACCAGACAGGACCTGGCAATCAGCCCCAGCATTTT
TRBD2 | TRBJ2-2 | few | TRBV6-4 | CASSREGNTGELFF | TGTGCCAGCAGTCGGGAGGGGAACACCGGGGAGCTGTTTTTT
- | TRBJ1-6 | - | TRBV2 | CASSEAGQGRISPLHF | TGTGCCAGCAGTGAAGCTGGTCAGGGTAGAATTTCACCCCTCCACTTT
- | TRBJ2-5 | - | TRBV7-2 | CASSSQGWQETQYF | TGTGCCAGCAGCTCACAGGGATGGCAAGAGACCCAGTACTTC
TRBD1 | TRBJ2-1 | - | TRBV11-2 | CASSLRQGGVSEQFF | TGTGCCAGCAGCCTGAGACAGGGTGGGGTGTCTGAGCAGTTCTTC
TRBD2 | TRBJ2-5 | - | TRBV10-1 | CASSESAGGGETQYF | TGCGCCAGCAGTGAGTCGGCGGGAGGGGGGGAGACCCAGTACTTC
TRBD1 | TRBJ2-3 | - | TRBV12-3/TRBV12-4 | CASTRTGGTQYF | TGTGCCAGCACCCGGACAGGGGGAACGCAGTATTTT
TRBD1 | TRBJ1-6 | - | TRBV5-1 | CASSRTGQGSPLHF | TGCGCCAGCAGCAGGACCGGACAGGGTTCACCCCTCCACTTT
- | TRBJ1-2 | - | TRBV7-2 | CASNDGGPYGYTF | TGTGCCAGCAACGATGGGGGCCCCTATGGCTACACCTTC
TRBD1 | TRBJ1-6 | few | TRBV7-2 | CASSLVGTGFFSPLHF | TGTGCCAGCAGCTTAGTTGGGACAGGATTTTTTTCACCCCTCCACTTT
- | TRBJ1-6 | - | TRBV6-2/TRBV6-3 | CASSPRWMGPAGNSPLHF | TGTGCCAGCAGTCCCAGGTGGATGGGGCCCGCTGGGAATTCACCCCTCCACTTT
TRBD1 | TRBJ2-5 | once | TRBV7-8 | CASARDRGPTQYF | TGTGCCAGCGCCCGGGACAGGGGTCCGACCCAGTACTTC
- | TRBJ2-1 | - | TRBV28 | CASTGRGTGEQFF | TGTGCCAGCACCGGGCGGGGAACGGGTGAGCAGTTCTTC
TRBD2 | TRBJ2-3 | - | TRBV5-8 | CASSAVTPGGDTQYF | TGTGCCAGCAGCGCCGTTACTCCGGGGGGGGATACGCAGTATTTT
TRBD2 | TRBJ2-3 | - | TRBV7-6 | CASSLAGEGTDTQYF | TGTGCCAGCAGCTTAGCAGGGGAGGGGACAGATACGCAGTATTTT
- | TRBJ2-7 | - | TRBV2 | CASSEGRGAYEQYF | TGTGCCAGCAGTGAAGGCCGGGGGGCTTACGAGCAGTACTTC
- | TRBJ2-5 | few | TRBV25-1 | CASSEYRETQYF | TGTGCCAGCAGTGAATACAGGGAGACCCAGTACTTC
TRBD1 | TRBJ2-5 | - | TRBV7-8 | CASSPHRWTGETQYF | TGTGCCAGCAGCCCCCACCGATGGACAGGAGAGACCCAGTACTTC
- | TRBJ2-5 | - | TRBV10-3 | CAIRKTEYQETQYF | TGTGCCATTAGAAAGACAGAGTACCAAGAGACCCAGTACTTC
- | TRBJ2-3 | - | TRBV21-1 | CASSRRDRNTDTQYF | TGTGCCAGCAGTCGCCGGGACAGGAACACAGATACGCAGTATTTT
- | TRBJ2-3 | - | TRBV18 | CASSVLPETADTQYF | TGTGCCAGCTCCGTACTCCCGGAGACAGCAGATACGCAGTATTTT